This TCR beta chain is from a study of blood T cell repertoires in COVID-19 (TCRdb year 2020). Describing the broader study: The collaborator samples originated in the United States, Italy and Spain and spanned the acute and convalescent phases of COVID-19. Where HLA class I and class II types were available, the types were taken from metadata supplied by the sample provider, not from assay-based typing. Deeply sampled blood TCRbeta repertoires from subjects exposed to, actively infected with, or recovered from COVID-19 were included in the dataset. Nearly every sample came with metadata listing a de-identified subject ID, COVID-19 status, age in years and sex. The material from the prospective study consisted of cDNA or gDNA derived from T cells, B-cell-depleted T cells, or PBMCs. The repertoires were made available in a free public database intended to serve as a resource for research on the immune response to SARS-CoV-2. Samples came from the ongoing ImmuneRACE study (first 160 participants) plus 1,254 subjects from 6 global collaborators. The investigation overall reported the following: The amount of clinical and demographic metadata varied by source and participant and was provided uncurated.

Each collaborating institution followed its own protocols to collect whole blood in K2EDTA tubes. For TCRbeta analysis, collaborators shipped samples as frozen whole blood, isolated PBMCs, or DNA extracted from either of those sample types. TCRbeta CDR3 regions were amplified from genomic DNA using the immunoSEQ Assay, a bias-controlled multiplex PCR. Concerning the study's data processing: The number of nucleated cells in each sample was estimated by amplification of reference gene primers within the assay. Sequence reads were collapsed and filtered to measure the absolute abundance of every unique TCRbeta CDR3 rearrangement. For each sample, productive Simpson clonality was calculated as the square root of Simpson's diversity index over productive rearrangements. Drawn from immuneACCESS, this table holds only the in-frame rearrangements with V and J called that TCRdb kept. Clones are partly lost; checked studies trace under half to an unresolved V gene and leave the rest unexplained. D and trimming come from the DNA, and the V and J calls and clone size come from that table. The sample table holds some 67,000 clones, of which 88% were seen once. Roughly 1.2% of the sample comes from the top ten.

CDR1 and CDR2, per the germline V gene (reference sequence), are LNHDA and SQIVND. The CDR3, cysteine through phenylalanine, is 15 amino acids long. CDR3 DNA only is kept here, 45 bases in frame from base 1. V has 3 bases trimmed and J has 2 bases trimmed; junction bases matching no gene number 3. Concerning this clone: Its antigen is currently not known. Nothing much larger sits one base from this clone, and base qualities are not available.

The TCR comes from a woman aged 55-69 years with acute or convalescent COVID-19. The specimen was peripheral blood. The chain is assembled from TRBV19 and TRBJ1-5; the central 8 bases match TRBD1. The DNA sequence follows: TGTGCCAGTAGTATTCAGGGGGCGGGCAATCAGCCCCAGCATTTT. Translated, this is CASSIQGAGNQPQHF.